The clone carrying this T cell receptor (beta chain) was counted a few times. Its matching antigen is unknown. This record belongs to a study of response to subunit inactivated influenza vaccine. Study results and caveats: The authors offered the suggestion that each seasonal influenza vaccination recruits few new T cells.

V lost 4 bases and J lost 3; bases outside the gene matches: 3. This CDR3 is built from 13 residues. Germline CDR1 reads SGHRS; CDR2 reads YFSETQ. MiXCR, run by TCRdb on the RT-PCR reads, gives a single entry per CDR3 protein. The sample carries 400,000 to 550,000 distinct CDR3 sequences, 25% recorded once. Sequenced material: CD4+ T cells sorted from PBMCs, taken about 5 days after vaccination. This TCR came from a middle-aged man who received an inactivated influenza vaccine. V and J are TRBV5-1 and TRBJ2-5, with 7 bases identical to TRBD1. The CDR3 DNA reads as TGCGCCAGCAGCCGCGGACAGGAAGAGACCCAGTACTTC. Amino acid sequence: CASSRGQEETQYF. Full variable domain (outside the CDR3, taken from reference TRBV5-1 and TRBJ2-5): KAGVTQTPRYLIKTRGQQVTLSCSPISGHRSVSWYQQTPGQGLQFLFEYFSETQRNKGNFPGRFSGRQFSNSRSEMNVSTLELGDSALYLCASSRGQEETQYFGPGTRLLVL.